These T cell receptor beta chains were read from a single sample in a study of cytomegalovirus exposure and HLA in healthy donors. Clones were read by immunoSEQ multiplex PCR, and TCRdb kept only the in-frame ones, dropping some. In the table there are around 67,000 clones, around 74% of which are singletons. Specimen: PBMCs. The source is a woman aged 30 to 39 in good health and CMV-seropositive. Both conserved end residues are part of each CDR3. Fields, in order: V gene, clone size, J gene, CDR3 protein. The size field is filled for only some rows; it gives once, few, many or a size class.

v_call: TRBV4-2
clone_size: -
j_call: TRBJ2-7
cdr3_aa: CASSQAGQSYEQYF

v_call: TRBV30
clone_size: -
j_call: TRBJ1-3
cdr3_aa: CAWSGGRNTIYF

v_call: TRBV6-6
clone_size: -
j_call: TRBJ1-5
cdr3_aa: CASSATGYGNQPQHF

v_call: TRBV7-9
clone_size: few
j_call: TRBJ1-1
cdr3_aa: CASSGNEAFF

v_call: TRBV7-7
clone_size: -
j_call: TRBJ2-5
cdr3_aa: CASSQWAFETQYF

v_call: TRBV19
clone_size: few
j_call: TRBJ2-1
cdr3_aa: CASSIALASSEQFF

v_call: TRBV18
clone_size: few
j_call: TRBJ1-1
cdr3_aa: CASSPPKGQVAEAFF

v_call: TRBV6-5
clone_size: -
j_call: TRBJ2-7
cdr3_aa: CASTDLGSLYEQYF

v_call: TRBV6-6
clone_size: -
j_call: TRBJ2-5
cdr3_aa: CASSHGRGETQYF

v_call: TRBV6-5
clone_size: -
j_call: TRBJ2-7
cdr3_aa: CASSWGGQGYEQYF

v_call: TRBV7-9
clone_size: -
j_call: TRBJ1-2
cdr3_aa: CASSLAYGQSLIYGYTF

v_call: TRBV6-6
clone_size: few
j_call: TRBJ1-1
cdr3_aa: CASDEQGLNTEAFF

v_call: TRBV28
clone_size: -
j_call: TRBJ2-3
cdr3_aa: CASSLRTGGTDTQYF

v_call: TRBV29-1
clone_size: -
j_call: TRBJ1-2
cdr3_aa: CSVGQGSIQGYTF

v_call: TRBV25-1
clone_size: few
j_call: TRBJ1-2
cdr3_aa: CASRTTGHLTF

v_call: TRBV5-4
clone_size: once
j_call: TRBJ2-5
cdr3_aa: CASSFGGKNGQQETQYF

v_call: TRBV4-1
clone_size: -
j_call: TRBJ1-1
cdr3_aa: CASSWDNLNTEAFF

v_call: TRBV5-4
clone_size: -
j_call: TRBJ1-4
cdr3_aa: CASSRWSGLGGEKLFF

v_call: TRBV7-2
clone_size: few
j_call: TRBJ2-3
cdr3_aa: CASSLAGADTQYF

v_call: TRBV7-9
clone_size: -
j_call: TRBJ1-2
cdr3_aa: CASSLGTGNGYTF

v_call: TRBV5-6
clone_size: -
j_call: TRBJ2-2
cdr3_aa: CASSLAGLVPTGELFF

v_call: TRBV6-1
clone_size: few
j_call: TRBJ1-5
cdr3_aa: CASSPGGQINQPQHF

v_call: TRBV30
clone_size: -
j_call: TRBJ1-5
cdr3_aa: CAWSIAGTGGNQPQHF

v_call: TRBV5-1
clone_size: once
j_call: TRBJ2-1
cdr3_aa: CASREVGRPRNEQFF

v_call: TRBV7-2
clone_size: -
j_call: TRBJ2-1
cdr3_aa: CASSLELLTYNEQFF

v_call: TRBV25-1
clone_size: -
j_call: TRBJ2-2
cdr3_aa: CASMGLSNTGELFF

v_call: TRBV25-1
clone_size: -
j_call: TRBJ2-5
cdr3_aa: CASGGGHQETQYF

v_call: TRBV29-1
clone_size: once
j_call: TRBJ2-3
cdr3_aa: CSVRAGGTDTQYF

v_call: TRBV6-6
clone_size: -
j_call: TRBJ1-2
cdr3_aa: CASSYDTGRRGYTF

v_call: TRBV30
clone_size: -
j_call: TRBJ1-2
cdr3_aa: CAWSPGWSYGYTF

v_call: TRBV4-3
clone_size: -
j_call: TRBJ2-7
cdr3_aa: CASSQDKASGRGYEQYF

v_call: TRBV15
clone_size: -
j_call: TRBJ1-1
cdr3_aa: CATSRGGDAFTEAFF

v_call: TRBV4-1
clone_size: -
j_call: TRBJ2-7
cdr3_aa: CASSQPGQQREQYF

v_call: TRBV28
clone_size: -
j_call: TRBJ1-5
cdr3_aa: CASSRGQGDQPQHF

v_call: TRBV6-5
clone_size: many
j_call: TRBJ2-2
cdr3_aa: CASRRDRGQAGELFF

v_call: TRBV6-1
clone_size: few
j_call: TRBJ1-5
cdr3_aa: CASRDSLQPQHF